Presented here are 11 T cell receptor beta chains from one specimen sequenced in a study of CD8 T cells in Susac syndrome. Roughly 0.45 to 1 ug RNA was reverse transcribed with random hexamers. TCRdb re-derived calls from the immunoSEQ multiplex PCR reads in MiXCR, one entry per CDR3 protein. The sample lists about 190,000 distinct CDR3 sequences, roughly 94% occurring once. Material: CD8+ T cells from PBMCs. The receptors here all came from a human donor with Susac syndrome.

V is TRBV5-6 and J is TRBJ2-7; 7 positions agree with TRBD2. After removal of 4 bases from V and 6 bases from J, the junction contained 13 bases not matched to a gene. This CDR3 contains 15 residues. Germline values: CDR1 SGHDT, CDR2 YYEEEE. DNA for the CDR3: TGTGCCAGCAGCCGGGGGGTAGGGAGTTATTTCGAGCAGTACTTC. Its protein product is CASSRGVGSYFEQYF.

The DNA of the CDR3 is TGTGCCAGCAGTTTAGGGATAGCGGGAGGTCCCGAGCAGTACTTC. This encodes CASSLGIAGGPEQYF. This rearrangement joins TRBV28 to TRBJ2-7; TRBD2 aligns across 10 bases. CDR3 length equals 15 residues. CDR1 is MDHEN, CDR2 SYDVKM, per germline. V was clipped by 2 bases and J by 6 bases; unmatched bases: 7.

This chain connects TRBV5-1 to TRBJ1-2, with D tentatively TRBD1 (6 bases). From germline, CDR1 is SGHRS and CDR2 YFSETQ. Trimming left V 4 bases short and J 3 bases short, with 16 bases between. This CDR3 is built from 15 residues. The DNA for the CDR3 is TGCGCCAGCAGCGCCCCCGAGGGGGGCGACTATGGCTACACCTTC. As protein: CASSAPEGGDYGYTF. The full variable domain, rest sourced from reference TRBV5-1 and TRBJ1-2, is KAGVTQTPRYLIKTRGQQVTLSCSPISGHRSVSWYQQTPGQGLQFLFEYFSETQRNKGNFPGRFSGRQFSNSRSEMNVSTLELGDSALYLCASSAPEGGDYGYTFGSGTRLTVV.

This clonotype came up once. The chain uses TRBV11-2 and TRBJ2-7, with 11 bases that match TRBD2. Trimming took 1 base from V and 1 from J; bases not matched to a gene: 0. The germline V gene has CDR1 SGHAT and CDR2 FQNNGV. This CDR3 is built from 15 residues. CDR3 sequence (DNA): TGTGCCAGCAGCTTAGCTAGCGGGAGGTCCTACGAGCAGTACTTC. This encodes CASSLASGRSYEQYF.

This chain connects TRBV25-1 to TRBJ1-6; D unclear. From germline, CDR1 is MGHDK and CDR2 SYGVNS. The CDR3 runs to 13 residues. Trimming left V 1 base short and J 12 bases short, with 10 bases between. The CDR3: CASSEFGILPLHF. The DNA of the CDR3 is TGTGCCAGCAGTGAATTCGGGATTCTACCCCTCCACTTT.

This chain's CDR3 is CAISWDSSYEQYF. CDR3 nucleotide sequence: TGTGCCATCAGTTGGGACTCCTCGTACGAGCAGTACTTC. The chain is built from TRBV10-3 and TRBJ2-7, with D tentatively TRBD2 (6 bases). The V end lost 5 bases, the J end lost 4 bases, and 12 bases lay between the germline ends. CDR3 length: 13 residues. Germline lookup yields CDR1 ENHRY and CDR2 SYGVKD.

The genes are TRBV27 and TRBJ2-7; TRBD2 aligns across 8 bases. V dropped 0 bases and J dropped 3; count of bases not matched to a gene: 7. This CDR3 has 16 amino acids. Germline V lookup: CDR1 MNHEY, CDR2 SMNVEV (reference sequence). The CDR3: CASSLSYGGGLYEQYF. The CDR3 DNA sequence: TGTGCCAGCAGTTTATCGTATGGCGGGGGGCTCTACGAGCAGTACTTC.

The chain links TRBV12-5 to TRBJ1-6, with 10 bases aligning to TRBD1. The CDR3 extends over 17 amino acids. Germline loops: CDR1 LGHNT, CDR2 FRNRAP. Trimming took 3 bases from V and 10 from J; bases not matched to a gene: 12. CDR3 DNA: TGTGCTAGTGGTTTAGGGACAGGGGCTTTCGGTAGGTCACCCCTCCACTTT. It yields the protein CASGLGTGAFGRSPLHF. The variable domain in full, with the rest retrieved from reference TRBV12-5 and TRBJ1-6, is DARVTQTPRHKVTEMGQEVTMRCQPILGHNTVFWYRQTMMQGLELLAYFRNRAPLDDSGMPKDRFSAEMPDATLATLKIQPSEPRDSAVYFCASGLGTGAFGRSPLHFGNGTRLTVT.

The V and J genes are TRBV4-1 and TRBJ2-1, with D hard to call. CDR1 and CDR2 (germline): MGHRA, YSYEKL. Trimming took 3 bases from V and 0 from J, leaving 9 bases between them. This CDR3 contains 15 residues. This CDR3 reads CASSQWANSYNEQFF. CDR3 DNA: TGCGCCAGCAGCCAGTGGGCGAACTCCTACAATGAGCAGTTCTTC.

This sequence joins TRBV5-4 and TRBJ2-7; tentatively, D is TRBD1 (6 bases). In germline, CDR1 is SGHNT, CDR2 YYREEE (reference sequence). V lost 2 bases and J lost 2, with 11 bases in between. The CDR3 is 14 residues long. CDR3 loop: CASSFSQGPYEQYF. The CDR3 DNA is TGTGCCAGCAGCTTTTCACAGGGCCCCTACGAGCAGTACTTC.

The genes are TRBV19 and TRBJ2-3; 8 bases match TRBD1. Germline loops: CDR1 LNHDA, CDR2 SQIVND (reference sequence). The CDR3 contains 15 residues. Trimming removed 3 bases from V and 6 bases from J; junction bases left unmatched: 8. CDR3: CASSIPGQGMDTQYF. The CDR3 nucleotides are TGTGCCAGTAGTATCCCAGGACAGGGCATGGATACGCAGTATTTT.